The entry below gives a single T cell receptor beta chain sequence along with its context. This clonotype was recorded many times. What antigen it recognizes has not been identified. No much larger clone is present one base from it, and per-base qualities are unavailable. In the ophthalmopathy patients, disease was moderately to severely active, with a Clinical Activity Score of 3 or more, a NOSPECS grade of 4 or more, and a duration of less than 3 months. The study excluded patients with uncontrolled infections, other autoimmune diseases, pregnancy or lactation. Clinical symptoms, serum thyroxine and TRAb, thyroid ultrasound, and orbital computed tomography formed the basis for the diagnoses. Ficoll-Paque density gradient centrifugation was used to isolate PBMCs from 8.5 to 10 ml of fresh peripheral blood. Trizol reagent was used to extract total RNA, and RNA quality was then checked on an Agilent 2100 Bioanalyzer.

Its CDR3 holds 13 amino acids, cysteine through phenylalanine. The retained sequence is limited to the CDR3, 39 bases, with the frame set at the first base. V is reduced by 11 bases and J by 5 bases, leaving a spacing of 18 bases between them. The germline V gene provides CDR1 SGHTA and CDR2 FQGNSA. TCR beta CDR3 regions were amplified from RNA transcripts. The first round of RT-PCR for the TCR CDR3 was performed with the HTBI primer set and the Qiagen OneStep RT-PCR kit. Libraries were constructed in a second round of multiplex PCR, after which size selection and purification were performed. The libraries were sequenced on an Illumina HiSeq2000 using paired-end 100 bp reads. From the authors' description of their analysis: Raw data were processed with SOAPnuke, discarding reads with adapters, uncalled bases, mean Phred below 15, or no exact constant-primer or identifier match. COPE v1.2.5 was used to merge the high-quality paired reads, and each unique nucleotide sequence was defined as a clonotype. MiTCR v1.1 was used to align the clonotypes against IMGT TRBV, TRBD and TRBJ reference segments. Only V-J combinations with frequency above 0.0001, covering 99% to 99.2% of repertoires, were analysed. A TCS score was defined as the ratio of F50 (clonal expansion) to E x V (chaos), with BLOSUM62-based TCRdist applied between CDR3 peptides within each V-J. Welch's t-statistics and random forest reduced 500 to 650 V-J features to some 14, which were used in a naive Bayes classifier (R e1071). Starting from the raw public reads, TCRdb applied fastp trimming at Q25, assembled clones with MiXCR and retained in-frame beta chains. For every CDR3 protein sequence, its rows merge into one entry that carries the most common genes and DNA. For this entry, the V and J calls and clone size follow TCRdb and not the study's own pipeline. The sample has a few hundred thousand distinct CDR3 sequences on record, approximately 17% of them singletons. Of the sample, 40% falls within the top ten clones.

The sample comes from a study of T cells in Graves' hyperthyroidism and ophthalmopathy (dated by TCRdb to the late 2010s). General notes on the study: Peripheral blood was sampled at the time of initial diagnosis, prior to any treatment. TCR Vbeta CDR3 sequencing of 120 to 150 peripheral blood samples (about 45 ophthalmopathy, some 75 hyperthyroidism and roughly 17 progressor patients) is reported in the paper. For training and testing, the 100 or so patients in the discovery cohort were randomly divided in a 7:3 ratio. After blood sampling, hyperthyroidism patients were treated with methimazole at a starting dose of 30 mg daily, and ophthalmopathy patients were treated with high-dose intravenous methylprednisolone. The study also compared thyroid tissue and blood T-cell repertoires from more than 5 Graves' hyperthyroidism patients. A discovery cohort of about 96 patients, about 44 with Graves' ophthalmopathy and over 55 with stable Graves' hyperthyroidism, was used to find distinguishing TCR V-J signatures. Prospective prediction of ophthalmopathy was tested in an independent validation cohort of 18 hyperthyroidism patients and 17 patients who later progressed to ophthalmopathy.

Study-level results and caveats: Most expanded thyroid clonotypes (frequency above 0.001) were also found in blood, which suggests that blood repertoires may mirror thyroid immune responses. Ophthalmopathy was separated from stable hyperthyroidism by a 13 V-J signature model, with approximately 85% sensitivity and about 84% specificity obtained in cross-validation and 80%/75% obtained in testing. No statistical method was used to set the sample size in advance, and investigators knew the group allocation. In validation, progression to ophthalmopathy was predicted by the model with around 70% sensitivity and roughly 76% specificity, a median of roughly six months before onset.

The sample consisted of blood. The chain is made from TRBV7-2 and TRBJ1-2; the D gene is perhaps TRBD1, from 5 matching bases. The sequence derives from a man younger than 30 with Graves' ophthalmopathy. For the CDR3, the sequence is CASGEQGYYGYTF. The DNA sequence reads TGTGCCTCAGGCGAGCAGGGTTATTATGGCTACACCTTC.